This T cell receptor (beta chain) came from a study of blood T cell repertoires in COVID-19. Generated by immunoSEQ multiplex PCR, the TCRdb table keeps only in-frame clones and is missing some. The data show over 90,000 clones, roughly 81% seen once. V dropped 2 bases and J dropped 6; count of bases not matched to a gene: 5. Germline V CDR1 and CDR2: KGHSH, LQKENI. The CDR3 sequence is 14 residues long. Patients of the Seattle cohort, enrolled during active infection, were followed longitudinally. The sample consisted of peripheral blood. The source of this sequence is an elderly man with COVID-19, enrolled during active disease. The rearrangement links TRBV18 to TRBJ1-1; TRBD1 matches at 8 bases. CDR3 coding DNA: TGTGCCAGCTCACCAGCAGGGGGCCGGGCTGAAGCTTTCTTT. It is translated as CASSPAGGRAEAFF.